This T cell receptor (beta chain) was documented in a study of T-cell reconstitution after alpha-beta-depleted transplantation in children. Broader study findings: Newly generated T cells supplied most T-cell counts and diversity one year post-transplant. TCRbeta diversity was high at day 60 in some patients (a result of surviving recipient T cells and thymic progenitors). Expanded clones from the graft, numbering several hundred, reportedly supplied alpha-beta T cells about two months after transplant.

This sample's TCRbeta library carried unique molecular identifier barcodes. TCRdb re-called the PCR reads through MiXCR, storing one row per CDR3 protein. The sample shows about 500,000 distinct CDR3 sequences, about 10% of them seen only once. This clonotype was counted a few times. Its specificity is not known. From germline, CDR1 is SGHTA and CDR2 FQGTGA. The V end lost 8 bases, the J end lost 0 bases, and 18 bases lay between the germline ends. This CDR3 has 16 amino acids. The sequence derives from a female patient between 2 and 15 years old who had a stem cell transplant for aplastic anemia, so the T cells may come from the graft donor. This sample comprised PBMCs, mostly from graft donor cells, obtained 180 days after TCRalphabeta/CD19-depleted stem cell transplant. The chain combines TRBV7-3 with TRBJ2-3, with a weak D call TRBD2 (6 bases). In nucleotides, the CDR3 is TGTGCCAGCGGTGGCGGGGAGTGGGGAAGCACAGATACGCAGTATTTT. The encoded protein is CASGGGEWGSTDTQYF.